The rows below give T cell receptor beta chains drawn from one sample of a study of blood T cells in healthy people across ages. TCRdb itself ran the 5' RACE reads through MiXCR, one entry per CDR3 protein. The table includes 890,000 or so distinct CDR3 sequences, approximately 67% detected once. The sequenced sample was blood. Every receptor here comes from a man aged 25 to 40 in good health. CDR3s leave out the opening cysteine and the closing phenylalanine or tryptophan. A D gene is named only where the DNA matches it firmly.

j_gene	v_gene	d_gene	CDR3aa
TRBJ2-3	TRBV7-6	NA	ASSPTGVGLPDTQY
TRBJ1-2	TRBV9	TRBD1	ASSVKTGDYGYT
TRBJ2-7	TRBV12-3/TRBV12-4	NA	ASSAGRRDYEQY
TRBJ1-1	TRBV4-3	NA	ASSQDAVNTEAF
TRBJ1-2	TRBV10-3	NA	AIENTGIQGSNGYT
TRBJ2-1	TRBV20-1	TRBD2	SAQTSGEVSYNEQF
TRBJ1-5	TRBV6-2/TRBV6-3	NA	ASTNRLQGNQPQH
TRBJ2-7	TRBV6-2/TRBV6-3	NA	ASSPPGTGISYEQY
TRBJ1-1	TRBV2	TRBD1	ARRGTGHTEAF
TRBJ2-6	TRBV6-5	NA	ASSYSPSSSGANVPT
TRBJ2-7	TRBV4-3	TRBD2	ASSQDLGAGLAGASYNEQY
TRBJ2-5	TRBV7-2	TRBD1	ASSLVGQGAGTQY
TRBJ2-1	TRBV28	NA	ASSLLATEFGEQF
NA	TRBV4-3	NA	ASSQERQGNYEQY
TRBJ1-2	TRBV10-3	NA	AISETGRIDYGYT
TRBJ2-3	TRBV6-5	NA	ASSYSGGGPDTQY
NA	TRBV5-1	TRBD1	ASSLTETGTHEQY
TRBJ1-6	TRBV15	TRBD1	ATSRTLGQGNSPLH
TRBJ2-3	TRBV27	NA	ASSLWFTDTQY
TRBJ1-6	TRBV14	NA	ASSRSLNSPLH
TRBJ2-7	TRBV6-2/TRBV6-3	TRBD1	ASSDRGNLDEQY
TRBJ2-2	TRBV7-2	TRBD2	ASSFLTSVVTGELF
TRBJ1-2	TRBV4-3	TRBD1	ASSQDPSDRGDGYT